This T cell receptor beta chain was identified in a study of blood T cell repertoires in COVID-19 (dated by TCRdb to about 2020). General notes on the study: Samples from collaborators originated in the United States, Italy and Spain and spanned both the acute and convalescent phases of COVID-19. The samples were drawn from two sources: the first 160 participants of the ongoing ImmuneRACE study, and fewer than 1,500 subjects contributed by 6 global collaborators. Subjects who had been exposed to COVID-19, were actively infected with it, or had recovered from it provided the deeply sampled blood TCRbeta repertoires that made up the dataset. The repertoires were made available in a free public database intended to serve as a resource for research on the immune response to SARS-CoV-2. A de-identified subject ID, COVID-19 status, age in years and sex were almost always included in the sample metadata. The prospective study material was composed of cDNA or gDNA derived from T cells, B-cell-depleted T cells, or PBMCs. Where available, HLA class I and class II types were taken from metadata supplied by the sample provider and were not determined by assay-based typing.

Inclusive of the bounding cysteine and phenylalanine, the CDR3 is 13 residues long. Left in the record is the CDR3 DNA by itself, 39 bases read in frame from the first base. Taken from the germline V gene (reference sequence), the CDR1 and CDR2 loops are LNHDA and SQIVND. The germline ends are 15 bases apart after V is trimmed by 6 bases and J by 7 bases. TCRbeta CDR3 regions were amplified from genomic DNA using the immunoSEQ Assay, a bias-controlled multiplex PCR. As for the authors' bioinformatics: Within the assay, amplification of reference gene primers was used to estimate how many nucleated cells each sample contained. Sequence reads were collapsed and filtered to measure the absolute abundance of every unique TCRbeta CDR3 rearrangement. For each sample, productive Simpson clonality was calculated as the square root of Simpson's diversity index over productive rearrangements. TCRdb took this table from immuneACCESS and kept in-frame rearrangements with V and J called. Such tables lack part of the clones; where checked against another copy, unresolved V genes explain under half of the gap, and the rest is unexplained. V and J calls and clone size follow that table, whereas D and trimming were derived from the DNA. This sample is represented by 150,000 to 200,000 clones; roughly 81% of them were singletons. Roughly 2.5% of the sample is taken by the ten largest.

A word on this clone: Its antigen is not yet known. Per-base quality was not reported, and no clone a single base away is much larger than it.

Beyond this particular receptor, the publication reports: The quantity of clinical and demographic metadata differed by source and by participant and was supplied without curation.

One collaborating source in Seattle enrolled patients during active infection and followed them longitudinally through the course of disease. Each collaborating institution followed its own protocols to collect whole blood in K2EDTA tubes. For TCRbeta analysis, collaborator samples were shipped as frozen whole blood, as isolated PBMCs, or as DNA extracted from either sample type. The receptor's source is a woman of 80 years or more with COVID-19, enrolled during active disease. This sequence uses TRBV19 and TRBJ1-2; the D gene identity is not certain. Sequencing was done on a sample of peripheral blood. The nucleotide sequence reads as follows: TGTGCCAGTAGGTCAAGCGAACCCCTTGGCTACACCTTC. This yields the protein CASRSSEPLGYTF.